These 21 T cell receptor beta chains were sequenced from one sample in a study of cytomegalovirus exposure and HLA in healthy donors. PCR involved 60 Vbeta and 13 Jbeta primers. Profiled with immunoSEQ multiplex PCR; TCRdb holds only in-frame clones, not every one. The repertoire shows 20,000 to 25,000 clones; the top ten hold about a fifth. Sequencing was performed on PBMCs. These receptors originate from a man in his 60s in good health and CMV-seropositive.

This chain links TRBV19 with TRBJ2-2, with TRBD2 matching 8 bases. V shed 7 bases, J shed 0 bases, and the junction held 4 bases outside the gene matches. CDR3 length: 15 residues. Looked up from germline, CDR1 is LNHDA and CDR2 is SQIVND (reference sequence). DNA for the CDR3: TGTGCCAGTACCCTAGCGGGTACGAACACCGGGGAGCTGTTTTTT. Protein: CASTLAGTNTGELFF.

The gene calls are TRBV5-1 and TRBJ1-4; TRBD1 aligns across 7 bases. The CDR3 covers 15 residues. The germline CDR1 and CDR2 sequences are SGHRS and YFSETQ. The V and J ends lost 4 bases and 4 bases, in that order; junction bases with no gene match: 7. The CDR3 loop is CASSLSTGLNEKLFF. CDR3 sequence (DNA): TGCGCCAGCAGCCTGTCGACAGGGCTTAATGAAAAACTGTTTTTT.

The chain combines TRBV9 with TRBJ1-1; 7 positions match TRBD1. The CDR3 spans 19 residues. Germline lookup yields CDR1 SGDLS and CDR2 YYNGEE. The junction had 25 bases not matched to a gene; V was cut back by 3 bases and J by 8 bases. The CDR3 is CASSAPRPPVTRDSAEAFF. CDR3 nucleotides: TGTGCCAGCAGCGCCCCTCGTCCCCCCGTGACCCGGGACAGTGCCGAAGCTTTCTTT.

In DNA, the CDR3 is TGTGCCTGCAGGGTGTCTGGGGCCAACGTCCTGACTTTC. Its translation is CACRVSGANVLTF. The chain uses TRBV30 and TRBJ2-6; tentative D call: TRBD1 (5 bases). CDR3 size: 13 residues. The germline gives CDR1 GTSNPN, CDR2 SVGIG (reference sequence). The V gene lost 6 bases and the J gene lost 1 base, with 7 bases spanning the gap.

The V call is TRBV9, the J call TRBJ2-1; D possibly corresponds to TRBD1 (6 bases). The CDR3 has 16 amino acids. CDR1 and CDR2 from the germline V gene are SGDLS and YYNGEE. Trimming took off 4 bases at V and 0 bases at J, with 14 bases between the two ends. In DNA form, the CDR3 reads TGTGCCAGCAGCCTACCGGACAGAAGCTCCTACAATGAGCAGTTCTTC. Its protein product is CASSLPDRSSYNEQFF.

This chain uses TRBV25-1 with TRBJ1-2; D not resolved. This CDR3 spans 14 amino acids. Germline CDR1 is MGHDK and CDR2 is SYGVNS. The V end was cut by 3 bases, the J end by 5 bases, with 13 bases between. CDR3 protein: CASSDPAGRYGYTF. The CDR3 nucleotides read TGTGCCAGCAGTGACCCCGCAGGAAGATATGGCTACACCTTC.

This chain links TRBV19 with TRBJ2-7; 8 bases align to TRBD1. This CDR3 is built from 15 residues. Unmatched junction bases numbered 7, after V lost 6 bases and J lost 0 bases. The V gene's germline CDR1 is LNHDA and CDR2 SQIVND (reference sequence). CDR3 DNA: TGTGCCAGTAGGGAACAGGGGGGTTACTCCTACGAGCAGTACTTC. Amino acid sequence: CASREQGGYSYEQYF.

The chain is built from TRBV6-1 and TRBJ2-1; 9 nucleotides match TRBD2. The trim removed 2 bases at V and 5 bases at J, leaving 10 bases unmatched. CDR1 MNHNS and CDR2 SASEGT come from the germline V gene. The CDR3 is 17 amino acids. The CDR3 is CASSEYDAGGPNNEQFF. CDR3 nucleotides: TGTGCCAGCAGTGAATATGATGCGGGAGGGCCCAACAATGAGCAGTTCTTC.

V and J are TRBV19 and TRBJ1-1, with D perhaps TRBD1 (5 bases). The ends were cut back, 1 base at V and 6 bases at J, with 15 bases in the middle. Germline V gene lookup returns CDR1 LNHDA and CDR2 SQIVND (reference sequence). The CDR3 spans 15 residues. In nucleotides, the CDR3 is TGTGCCAGTAGTATAGTCCCAGGGCGTGATGCTGAAGCTTTCTTT. It codes for CASSIVPGRDAEAFF.

This chain joins TRBV7-9 and TRBJ2-2, with 7 bases fitting TRBD1. Germline CDR1 reads SEHNR; CDR2 reads FQNEAQ (reference sequence). V trimming: 5 bases; J trimming: 2 bases; junction bases outside the gene matches: 5. This CDR3 is 15 amino acids long. CDR3 region: CASSPQGVNTGELFF. The CDR3 DNA sequence: TGTGCCAGCAGCCCGCAGGGGGTTAACACCGGGGAGCTGTTTTTT.

Here the CDR3 DNA reads TGTGCCAGTAGTATGCAGGGGCTGAGCAATCAGCCCCAGCATTTT. It encodes CASSMQGLSNQPQHF. The chain combines TRBV19 with TRBJ1-5, with D maybe TRBD1 (6 bases). The V end lost 3 bases, the J end lost 1 base, and 10 bases lay between the germline ends. This CDR3 comprises 15 residues. From germline, CDR1 is LNHDA and CDR2 SQIVND (reference sequence).

The rearrangement links TRBV5-1 to TRBJ2-7; 11 nucleotides agree with TRBD1. Germline CDR1 reads SGHRS; CDR2 reads YFSETQ. V was clipped by 5 bases and J by 6 bases; unmatched bases: 7. The CDR3 spans 14 residues. CDR3 region: CASRPGTGGFEQYF. CDR3 DNA sequence: TGCGCCAGCAGACCCGGGACAGGGGGGTTCGAGCAGTACTTC. Variable domain in full (rest from reference TRBV5-1 and TRBJ2-7): KAGVTQTPRYLIKTRGQQVTLSCSPISGHRSVSWYQQTPGQGLQFLFEYFSETQRNKGNFPGRFSGRQFSNSRSEMNVSTLELGDSALYLCASRPGTGGFEQYFGPGTRLTVT.

The chain uses TRBV5-1 and TRBJ2-7; possibly TRBD2 for D (6 bases). V was shortened by 7 bases and J by 3 bases, with 14 bases between the two germline ends. The CDR3 is 13 residues long. Germline CDR1 SGHRS, CDR2 YFSETQ. Here the CDR3 reads CASRRTIGYEQYF. The CDR3, as DNA: TGCGCCAGCCGTCGGACTATCGGCTACGAGCAGTACTTC.

The chain combines TRBV9 with TRBJ2-3; 8 bases line up with TRBD2. This CDR3 spans 15 amino acids. Germline V gene sequence: CDR1 SGDLS, CDR2 YYNGEE. Germline trimming cut 4 bases from V and 0 bases from J; bases unmatched to any gene: 4. CDR3 nucleotide sequence: TGTGCCAGCAGCTGGCGGGGGGCTAGCACAGATACGCAGTATTTT. Its protein product is CASSWRGASTDTQYF.

The chain joins TRBV15 to TRBJ2-7, with D unclear. This CDR3 is 14 amino acids long. The germline V and J ends were trimmed by 1 base and 3 bases, with 10 bases remaining between them. CDR1 LNHNV and CDR2 YYDKDF come from the germline V gene (reference sequence). The CDR3 DNA follows: TGTGCCACCAGCAGAGCGGAGCCCCACTACGAGCAGTACTTC. Residues: CATSRAEPHYEQYF.

V gene TRBV6-1 combines with J gene TRBJ1-5, with D maybe TRBD1 (5 bases). From germline, CDR1 is MNHNS and CDR2 SASEGT. The V gene lost 8 bases and the J gene lost 2 bases, with 10 bases spanning the gap. CDR3 length: 13 residues. The CDR3 loop is CASLQAGNQPQHF. CDR3 nucleotides: TGTGCCAGCTTACAGGCGGGCAATCAGCCCCAGCATTTT.

As for this clone: The sample holds other DNA sequences that translate to the same CDR3. The chain has TRBV4-1 and TRBJ2-7; 11 bases match TRBD2. The V segment lost 3 bases and the J segment 4 bases; nucleotides outside the gene matches: 8. CDR1 and CDR2 from the germline V gene are MGHRA and YSYEKL. The CDR3 contains 16 residues. CDR3 coding DNA: TGCGCCAGCAGCCATAAACCGGGACTAGCGGAATACGAGCAGTACTTC. This translates into CASSHKPGLAEYEQYF.

This rearrangement joins TRBV7-9 to TRBJ2-3; 15 bases are shared with TRBD2. This CDR3 has 15 amino acids. V trimming: 5 bases; J trimming: 7 bases; junction bases outside the gene matches: 4. Germline V gives CDR1 SEHNR, CDR2 FQNEAQ (reference sequence). CDR3 residues: CASSRTSGRVHTQYF. The CDR3 DNA follows: TGTGCCAGCAGCCGGACTAGCGGGAGGGTCCATACGCAGTATTTT.

This clone is medium-sized (0.01 to 0.1%) by frequency. The CDR3 reads CASSLVGEGRSDEQFF. CDR3 coding DNA: TGTGCCAGCAGCTTAGTCGGGGAGGGCAGATCCGATGAGCAGTTCTTC. The V call is TRBV7-9, the J call TRBJ2-1; the match to TRBD2 covers 7 bases. Germline lookup yields CDR1 SEHNR and CDR2 FQNEAQ (reference sequence). This CDR3 region has 16 residues. V was pared by 1 base and J by 8 bases, with 11 bases of the junction left unmatched.

The chain uses TRBV18 and TRBJ2-7; 9 positions agree with TRBD2. CDR1 is KGHSH and CDR2 is LQKENI in the germline V gene. V was clipped by 8 bases and J by 5 bases; unmatched bases: 7. CDR3 size: 13 residues. The CDR3 sequence: CASRLAGLDEQYF. CDR3 nucleotide sequence: TGTGCCAGCCGCCTAGCGGGACTCGACGAGCAGTACTTC.

The chain joins TRBV5-1 to TRBJ2-2; a possible D gene is TRBD2 (5 bases). Germline V gene data show CDR1 as SGHRS and CDR2 as YFSETQ. This CDR3 comprises 14 residues. Trimming took 4 bases from V and 5 from J, leaving 12 bases between them. This CDR3 reads CASSLTGSTGELFF. The CDR3 DNA sequence: TGCGCCAGCAGCCTGACGGGGAGTACCGGGGAGCTGTTTTTT.